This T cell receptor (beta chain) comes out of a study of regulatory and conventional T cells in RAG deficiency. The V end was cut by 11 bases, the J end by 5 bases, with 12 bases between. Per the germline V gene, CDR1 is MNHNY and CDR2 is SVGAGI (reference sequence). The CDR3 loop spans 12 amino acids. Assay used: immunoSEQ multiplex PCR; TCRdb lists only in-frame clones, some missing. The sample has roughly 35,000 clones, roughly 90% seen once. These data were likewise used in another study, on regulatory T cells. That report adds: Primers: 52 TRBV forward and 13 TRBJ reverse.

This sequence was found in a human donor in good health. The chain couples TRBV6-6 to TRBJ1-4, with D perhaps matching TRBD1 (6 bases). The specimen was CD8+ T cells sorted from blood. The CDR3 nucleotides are TGTGCCTCCACGGGGGCGAATGAAAAACTGTTTTTT. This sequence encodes CASTGANEKLFF.